This T cell receptor beta chain was recovered during a study of PD-1 blockade in classical Hodgkin lymphoma. General study findings and limits: The repertoire differences lack a defined cause, possibly disease activity or prior therapy.

Every one of the patients relapsed after autologous stem cell transplantation (brentuximab vedotin exposure was variable). In the case of this clone: Its antigen is not known.

Sequencing was performed with immunoSEQ multiplex PCR; in TCRdb, only in-frame clones are kept and a portion is missing. The profile shows more than 140,000 clones, approximately 72% of them singletons. V was trimmed by 0 bases and J by 5 bases, leaving 10 bases between them. CDR1 is ENHRY and CDR2 is SYGVKD in the germline V gene. This CDR3 has 14 amino acids. The TCR was taken from a human donor with classical Hodgkin lymphoma. This sequence joins TRBV10-3 and TRBJ1-1; the D gene is possibly TRBD1 (6 bases). Sequenced here: peripheral blood mononuclear cells (PBMCs), sampled before the second cycle of nivolumab. The CDR3 nucleotides read TGTGCCATCAGTGAGTCTGGGGGCTGGACTGAAGCTTTCTTT. This translates into CAISESGGWTEAFF.